These T cell receptor beta chains were read from a single sample in a study of blood T cell repertoires in COVID-19. Using immunoSEQ multiplex PCR, the repertoire was profiled, and TCRdb retains in-frame clones only, with some absent. The repertoire includes 250,000 to 350,000 clones, approximately 84% of them detected once, and about 1.6% sits in the top ten. The sample consisted of peripheral blood. The source of these receptors is a human donor with COVID-19, enrolled during active disease. The donor label of this sample is uncertain. Both conserved end residues are part of each CDR3.

CDR3	V	J
CASSRRETDEQFF	TRBV5-4	TRBJ2-1
CASSPGQDYEAFF	TRBV5-1	TRBJ1-1
CASSQEEGGRAVTYEQYF	TRBV4-1	TRBJ2-7
CATTRGGNTEAFF	TRBV24-1	TRBJ1-1
CASSLKLAGVKNEQFF	TRBV19	TRBJ2-1
CASRPPLTGNTEAFF	TRBV6-5	TRBJ1-1
CAAGQGGTSGSNEQYF	TRBV10-3	TRBJ2-7
CASSLLTYSGTGVEKLFF	TRBV27	TRBJ1-4
CASRGGQIVNSPLHF	TRBV28	TRBJ1-6
CATSRELLAGALVRENIQYF	TRBV15	TRBJ2-4
CASSSRGPLYEQYF	TRBV27	TRBJ2-7
CASRGTGTYEQYF	TRBV25-1	TRBJ2-7
CASKTSGGYTGELFF	TRBV9	TRBJ2-2
CASTSPHRGQDTQYF	TRBV19	TRBJ2-3
CASSRGGEETQYF	TRBV7-9	TRBJ2-5
CASSPFNYRGSTDTQYF	TRBV3-1/TRBV3-2	TRBJ2-3
CASSQSASYEQYF	TRBV11-2	TRBJ2-7
CASSERTSGRDTQYF	TRBV10-1	TRBJ2-3